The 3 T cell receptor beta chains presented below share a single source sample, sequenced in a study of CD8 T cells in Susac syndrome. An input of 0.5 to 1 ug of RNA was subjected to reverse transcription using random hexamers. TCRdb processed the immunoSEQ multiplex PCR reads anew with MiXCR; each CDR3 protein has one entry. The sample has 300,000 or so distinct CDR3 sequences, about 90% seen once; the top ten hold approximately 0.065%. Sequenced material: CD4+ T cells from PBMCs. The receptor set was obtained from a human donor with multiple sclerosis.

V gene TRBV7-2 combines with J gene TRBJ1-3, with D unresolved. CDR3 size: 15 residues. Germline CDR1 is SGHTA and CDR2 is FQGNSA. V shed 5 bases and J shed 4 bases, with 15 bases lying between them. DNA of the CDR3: TGTGCCAGCAGCCCCGGGTGGAGGCAAGGAAACACCATATATTTT. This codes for CASSPGWRQGNTIYF. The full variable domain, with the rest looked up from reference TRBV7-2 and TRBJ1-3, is GAGVSQSPSNKVTEKGKDVELRCDPISGHTALYWYRQSLGQGLEFLIYFQGNSAPDKSGLPSDRFSAERTGGSVSTLTIQRTQQEDSAVYLCASSPGWRQGNTIYFGEGSWLTVV.

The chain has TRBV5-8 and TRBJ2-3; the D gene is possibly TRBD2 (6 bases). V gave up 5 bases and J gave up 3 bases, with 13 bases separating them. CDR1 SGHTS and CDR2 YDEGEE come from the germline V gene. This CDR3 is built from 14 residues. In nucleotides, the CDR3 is TGTGCCAGCAGGCCGGGACTTCGGACAGATACGCAGTATTTT. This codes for CASRPGLRTDTQYF.

The CDR3 coding sequence is TGTGCCAGCAGCTTCTCTCCGGGACTAGCGGGGCAAGTATACAATGAGCAGTTCTTC. Its protein product is CASSFSPGLAGQVYNEQFF. The chain recombines TRBV7-9 with TRBJ2-1; 13 bases align to TRBD2. Germline values: CDR1 SEHNR, CDR2 FQNEAQ (reference sequence). With V trimmed by 3 bases and J by 4 bases, 12 bases remained unmatched. This CDR3 is built from 19 residues.